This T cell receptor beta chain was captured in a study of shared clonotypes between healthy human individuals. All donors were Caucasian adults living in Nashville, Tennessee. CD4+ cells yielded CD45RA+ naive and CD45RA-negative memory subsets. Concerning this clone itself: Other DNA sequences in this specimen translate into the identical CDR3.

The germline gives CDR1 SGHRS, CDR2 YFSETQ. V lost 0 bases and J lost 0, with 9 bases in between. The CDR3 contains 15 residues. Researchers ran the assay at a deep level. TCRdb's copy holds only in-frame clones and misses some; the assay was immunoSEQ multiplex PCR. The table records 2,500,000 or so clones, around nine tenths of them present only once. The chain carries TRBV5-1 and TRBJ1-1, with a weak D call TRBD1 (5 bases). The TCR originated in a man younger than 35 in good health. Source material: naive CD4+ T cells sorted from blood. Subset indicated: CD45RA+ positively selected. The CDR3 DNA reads TGCGCCAGCAGCTTGGCGGCAGGGATGAACACTGAAGCTTTCTTT. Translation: CASSLAAGMNTEAFF.